This entry concerns a single TCR beta chain. The data were obtained in a study of OX40 agonist ivuxolimab in advanced cancers. Study-level information: Ivuxolimab, an antibody acting as an agonist of OX40 (CD134), was used to treat patients. Patients got intravenous ivuxolimab at 0.01 to 10 mg/kg every 2 weeks. Under the entry rules, prior anti-PD-1, anti-PD-L1 or anti-CTLA-4 therapy was allowed, and about 40% had some.

Measured with immunoSEQ multiplex PCR; TCRdb has only the in-frame clones, and not every one. Among over 50,000 clones, nearly 90% were seen once, and the ten largest hold around 1.5%. Sample: CD4+ or CD8+ T cells sorted from blood, taken in a trial of the OX40 agonist ivuxolimab. The origin of this receptor is an adult with an advanced solid tumor such as melanoma, head and neck, liver or kidney cancer.

The CDR3 sequence: CASSLLGSETQYF. CDR3 bases: TGTGCCAGCAGTTTACTCGGGTCAGAGACCCAGTACTTC. The gene calls are TRBV28 and TRBJ2-5, with D uncertain. Germline CDR1 reads MDHEN; CDR2 reads SYDVKM. This CDR3 spans 13 amino acids. V gave up 2 bases and J gave up 4 bases, with 8 bases separating them.